This TCR beta chain was observed in a study of PD-L1 blockade in urothelial cancer. Germline V gives CDR1 MDHEN, CDR2 SYDVKM. This CDR3 is 13 amino acids long. With 4 bases clipped from V and 3 bases from J, the junction kept 0 bases outside the gene matches. Libraries were prepared by immunoSEQ multiplex PCR; TCRdb keeps only in-frame clonotypes and omits some of them. Of tens of thousands of clones in the sample, 80% to 85% were seen once. Sequencing used PBMCs, obtained around atezolizumab (anti-PD-L1) treatment. The origin of this receptor is a man in his forties or fifties with urothelial cancer. V is TRBV28 and J is TRBJ2-1; the match to TRBD1 covers 7 bases. In DNA, the CDR3 is TGTGCCAGCAGTTGGACAGGCTACAATGAGCAGTTCTTC. Amino acids: CASSWTGYNEQFF.